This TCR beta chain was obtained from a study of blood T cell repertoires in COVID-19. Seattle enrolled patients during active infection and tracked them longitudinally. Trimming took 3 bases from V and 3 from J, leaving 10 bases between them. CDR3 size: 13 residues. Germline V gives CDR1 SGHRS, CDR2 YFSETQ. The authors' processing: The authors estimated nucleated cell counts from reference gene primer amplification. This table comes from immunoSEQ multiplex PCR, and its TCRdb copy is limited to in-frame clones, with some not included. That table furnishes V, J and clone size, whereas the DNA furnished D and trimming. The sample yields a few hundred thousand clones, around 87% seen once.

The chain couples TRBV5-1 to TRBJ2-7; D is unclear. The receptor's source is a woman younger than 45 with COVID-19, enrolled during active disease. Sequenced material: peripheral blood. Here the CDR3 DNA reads TGCGCCAGCAGCTCTCCTTTACTCTACGAGCAGTACTTC. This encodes CASSSPLLYEQYF.